One and the same sample provided the 19 T cell receptor beta chains below, sequenced in a study of shared clonotypes between healthy human individuals. CD45RO-negative cells were positively selected for CCR7, leaving out terminally differentiated effector memory CD45RA+ cells. Data came from immunoSEQ multiplex PCR; TCRdb stores just in-frame clones and leaves some out. Counted here are about 1.9 million clones, just under 95% occurring once; the ten biggest clones make up about 1.7%. Sequenced sample: naive CD8+ T cells from PBMCs. The receptors derive from a man aged 18 to 29 in good health. Some clones in this sample may be carry-over from other donors' samples.

V usage is TRBV6-1 and J usage is TRBJ1-5; TRBD1 matches at 7 bases. The CDR3 consists of 16 residues. Germline values: CDR1 MNHNS, CDR2 SASEGT. V trimming: 2 bases; J trimming: 10 bases; junction bases outside the gene matches: 14. The CDR3 loop is CASSEYVGTASYPQHF. In DNA form, the CDR3 reads TGTGCCAGCAGTGAATATGTTGGGACAGCCTCTTACCCCCAGCATTTT.

CDR3 residues: CAISDPGGGRARDTQYF. CDR3 in DNA: TGTGCCATCAGTGACCCGGGTGGGGGCAGGGCGAGAGATACGCAGTATTTT. J is TRBJ2-3 and V is TRBV10-3, with a possible D match to TRBD1 (6 bases). Germline-derived CDR1 and CDR2 are ENHRY and SYGVKD. The CDR3 consists of 17 residues. Trimming cost V 3 bases and J 5 bases, with 21 bases left between them.

The gene calls are TRBV28 and TRBJ2-5; TRBD1 matches 11 bases. CDR3 length: 20 residues. After removal of 6 bases from V and 5 bases from J, the junction contained 23 bases not matched to a gene. Germline V gene lookup returns CDR1 MDHEN and CDR2 SYDVKM. The CDR3 coding sequence is TGTGCCAGCAGCCCCTTGTTGTGGACAGGGGGCAAGTCACAGTATGAGACCCAGTACTTC. Translating gives CASSPLLWTGGKSQYETQYF.

The V gene is TRBV11-2, the J gene TRBJ2-7; TRBD2 matches at 7 bases. The trim removed 3 bases at V and 5 bases at J, leaving 10 bases unmatched. The germline V gene encodes CDR1 SGHAT and CDR2 FQNNGV. This CDR3 comprises 15 residues. The CDR3 spells CASSFGTTQLNEQYF. DNA for the CDR3: TGTGCCAGCAGCTTCGGGACTACCCAGCTCAACGAGCAGTACTTC.

The chain couples TRBV6-4 to TRBJ1-2; no clear D. V was shortened by 3 bases and J by 4 bases, with 12 bases between the two germline ends. The CDR3 runs 14 residues. Germline CDR1 reads MRHNA; CDR2 reads SNTAGT. The CDR3: CASSEFQGSYGYTF. The CDR3 DNA is TGTGCCAGCAGTGAGTTCCAAGGGTCCTATGGCTACACCTTC.

V and J are TRBV9 and TRBJ2-1; 7 bases agree with TRBD2. V lost 4 bases and J lost 2; bases outside the gene matches: 9. This CDR3 comprises 16 residues. Germline CDR1 is SGDLS and CDR2 is YYNGEE. CDR3: CASSLKPSGPYNEQFF. DNA of the CDR3: TGTGCCAGCAGCCTGAAACCTAGCGGACCCTACAATGAGCAGTTCTTC.

V and J are TRBV30 and TRBJ2-7; D gene uncertain. Germline CDR1 GTSNPN, CDR2 SVGIG (reference sequence). This CDR3 region has 13 residues. V lost 0 bases to trimming and J lost 6 bases, with 12 bases between them. The CDR3, as DNA: TGTGCCTGGAGTGTGTCCCACGATTCCGAGCAGTACTTC. This gives the protein CAWSVSHDSEQYF.

This chain connects TRBV10-3 to TRBJ2-3; 11 nucleotides agree with TRBD2. This CDR3 spans 17 amino acids. In germline, CDR1 is ENHRY, CDR2 SYGVKD. V lost 4 bases to trimming and J lost 0 bases; unmatched junction nucleotides: 6. CDR3 protein: CAISGATSGASTDTQYF. The CDR3 region has the DNA TGTGCCATCAGTGGGGCGACTAGCGGGGCTAGCACAGATACGCAGTATTTT.

The count of this clone is one. The V gene is TRBV27, the J gene TRBJ2-3, with 14 positions matching TRBD2. The junction had 1 base not matched to a gene; V was cut back by 3 bases and J by 5 bases. The CDR3 is made up of 15 amino acids. The germline V gene has CDR1 MNHEY and CDR2 SMNVEV (reference sequence). The CDR3 here is CASSFGTSGRDTQYF. The CDR3 DNA follows: TGTGCCAGCAGTTTCGGGACTAGCGGGAGAGATACGCAGTATTTT.

V gene TRBV11-2 combines with J gene TRBJ2-1; the match to TRBD1 covers 8 bases. Losses at the gene ends were 6 bases for V and 0 bases for J; bases not matched to a gene: 4. Germline V gene lookup returns CDR1 SGHAT and CDR2 FQNNGV. The CDR3 covers 15 residues. In DNA, the CDR3 is TGTGCCAGCAGAGACGGACAGGGCTCCTACAATGAGCAGTTCTTC. Protein: CASRDGQGSYNEQFF.

V usage is TRBV19 and J usage is TRBJ2-3; no definite D call. V was shortened by 3 bases and J by 6 bases, with 10 bases between the two germline ends. This CDR3 has 13 residues. The V gene's germline CDR1 is LNHDA and CDR2 SQIVND (reference sequence). The CDR3 DNA reads as TGTGCCAGTAGTATTTGGGCAGCTGATACGCAGTATTTT. Translating it yields CASSIWAADTQYF. Variable domain in full (rest from reference TRBV19 and TRBJ2-3): DGGITQSPKYLFRKEGQNVTLSCEQNLNHDAMYWYRQDPGQGLRLIYYSQIVNDFQKGDIAEGYSVSREKKESFPLTVTSAQKNPTAFYLCASSIWAADTQYFGPGTRLTVL.

This rearrangement joins TRBV28 to TRBJ2-5, with D hard to call. The CDR3 is made up of 13 amino acids. Germline-derived CDR1 and CDR2 are MDHEN and SYDVKM. V was cut by 3 bases and J by 7 bases, with 12 bases left in between. In DNA form, the CDR3 reads TGTGCCAGCAGTTTGCTTAGTGTCGGGACCCAGTACTTC. Translating it yields CASSLLSVGTQYF.

V gene TRBV10-3 combines with J gene TRBJ2-7; 7 bases agree with TRBD1. V shed 3 bases and J 2 bases; nucleotides not matched to a gene: 7. Germline V gene data show CDR1 as ENHRY and CDR2 as SYGVKD. CDR3 length: 15 amino acids. In nucleotides, the CDR3 is TGTGCCATCAGTGACTCCGGGACAGCGACCTACGAGCAGTACTTC. This encodes CAISDSGTATYEQYF.

The rearrangement joins TRBV7-9 to TRBJ2-7, with 8 bases fitting TRBD2. CDR3 size: 14 residues. V shed 4 bases, J shed 4 bases, and the junction held 6 bases outside the gene matches. The germline CDR1 and CDR2 sequences are SEHNR and FQNEAQ (reference sequence). CDR3 region: CASSSNGGGYEQYF. CDR3 bases: TGTGCCAGCAGCTCGAACGGCGGGGGGTACGAGCAGTACTTC.

The chain joins TRBV12-5 to TRBJ2-1; 10 bases are a match to TRBD2. V trimming: 0 bases; J trimming: 8 bases; junction bases outside the gene matches: 10. Germline V CDR1 and CDR2: LGHNT, FRNRAP. This CDR3 is 17 amino acids long. This CDR3 reads CASGLVLAGTPSYEQFF. CDR3 nucleotides: TGTGCTAGTGGTTTGGTACTAGCGGGAACCCCTTCCTATGAGCAGTTCTTC.

The chain couples TRBV5-1 to TRBJ2-7, with 7 bases identical to TRBD1. With V trimmed by 4 bases and J by 3 bases, 7 bases remained unmatched. Germline assignment: CDR1 SGHRS and CDR2 YFSETQ. The CDR3 extends over 14 amino acids. Here the CDR3 reads CASSPTGTYYEQYF. CDR3 DNA sequence: TGCGCCAGCAGCCCGACAGGGACCTACTACGAGCAGTACTTC.

The V call is TRBV14, the J call TRBJ2-7; D is unclear. The CDR3 runs to 19 residues. Germline V gene sequence: CDR1 SGHDN, CDR2 FVKESK. Trimming shortened V by 0 bases and J by 1 base, and 22 bases separated the two germline ends. The CDR3 DNA is TGTGCCAGCAGCCAAGATCCCGAGAGTATGGGAACCTTTTCCTACGAGCAGTACTTC. This codes for CASSQDPESMGTFSYEQYF.

This chain connects TRBV28 to TRBJ2-7; 9 bases line up with TRBD2. Trimming at V came to 6 bases and at J to 7 bases, leaving 4 bases not matched to a gene. The CDR3 extends over 12 amino acids. CDR1 and CDR2 (germline): MDHEN, SYDVKM. The CDR3 sequence is CASSPGLAEQYF. In DNA form, the CDR3 reads TGTGCCAGCAGCCCTGGACTAGCGGAGCAGTACTTC. Full variable domain (missing parts from reference TRBV28 and TRBJ2-7): DVKVTQSSRYLVKRTGEKVFLECVQDMDHENMFWYRQDPGLGLRLIYFSYDVKMKEKGDIPEGYSVSREKKERFSLILESASTNQTSMYLCASSPGLAEQYFGPGTRLTVT.

The sample holds one count of this clone. The V and J genes are TRBV15 and TRBJ1-5, with D tentatively TRBD1 (6 bases). The CDR3 sequence is 15 residues long. The ends were cut back, 3 bases at V and 5 bases at J, with 14 bases in the middle. Germline V gene sequence: CDR1 LNHNV, CDR2 YYDKDF (reference sequence). The CDR3 is CATSRGGQSHQPQHF. DNA of the CDR3: TGTGCCACCAGCAGGGGAGGACAGAGTCATCAGCCCCAGCATTTT.